The 29 T cell receptor beta chains listed next were all sequenced from one sample in a study of T-cell reconstitution after alpha-beta-depleted transplantation in children. Preparation of the TCRbeta library involved a method that used unique molecular identifiers. One entry per CDR3 protein results from TCRdb running MiXCR on the PCR reads. The sample comprises a few hundred thousand distinct CDR3 sequences, under 15% of which are singletons, and 2% to 2.5% rests with the top ten. This specimen consisted of PBMCs, mostly from graft donor cells, obtained 360 days after TCRalphabeta/CD19-depleted stem cell transplant. The receptor set was obtained from a male patient younger than 18 who had a stem cell transplant for acute myeloid leukemia, so the T cells may come from the graft donor.

This clonotype has a handful of counts. The CDR3 reads CASSSATVNTGELFF. The CDR3 nucleotides read TGCGCCAGCAGCTCGGCAACAGTGAACACCGGGGAGCTGTTTTTT. The rearrangement links TRBV5-1 to TRBJ2-2; the D is unclear. The V end lost 3 bases, the J end lost 1 base, and 10 bases lay between the germline ends. The germline CDR1 and CDR2 sequences are SGHRS and YFSETQ. The CDR3 contains 15 residues. Supplemented by reference TRBV5-1 and TRBJ2-2, the full variable domain reads KAGVTQTPRYLIKTRGQQVTLSCSPISGHRSVSWYQQTPGQGLQFLFEYFSETQRNKGNFPGRFSGRQFSNSRSEMNVSTLELGDSALYLCASSSATVNTGELFFGEGSRLTVL.

This clonotype was detected only a few times. V and J are TRBV7-2 and TRBJ2-7, with D unresolved. V lost 2 bases to trimming and J lost 2 bases, with 13 bases between them. The CDR3 spans 15 residues. CDR1 and CDR2 (germline): SGHTA, FQGNSA. The CDR3 coding sequence is TGTGCCAGCAGCTTACCCATTGGGGTAACCTACGAGCAGTACTTC. Translation: CASSLPIGVTYEQYF.

This clonotype was counted many times. The chain combines TRBV24-1 with TRBJ2-5, with a tentative D call TRBD1 (5 bases). In germline, CDR1 is KGHDR, CDR2 SFDVKD. The V end was cut by 3 bases, the J end by 2 bases, with 15 bases between. The CDR3 is made up of 16 amino acids. This CDR3 is CATSDPGAGIQETQYF. The CDR3 DNA reads TGTGCCACCAGTGATCCCGGTGCAGGGATACAAGAGACCCAGTACTTC.

The CDR3 spells CASSLRLAGKYEQYF. CDR3 coding DNA: TGTGCCAGCAGCTTAAGGCTAGCGGGAAAATACGAGCAGTACTTC. The rearrangement links TRBV7-2 to TRBJ2-7, with 9 bases lining up with TRBD2. The germline V gene encodes CDR1 SGHTA and CDR2 FQGNSA. This CDR3 is built from 15 residues. V was pared by 2 bases and J by 4 bases, with 6 bases of the junction left unmatched.

J is TRBJ2-3 and V is TRBV4-3; D remains ambiguous. The CDR3 loop spans 15 amino acids. Germline CDR1 LGHNA, CDR2 YSLEER. The V gene lost 0 bases and the J gene lost 2 bases, with 9 bases spanning the gap. CDR3 nucleotide sequence: TGCGCCAGCAGCCAAGAAAACCCTCACACAGATACGCAGTATTTT. It encodes CASSQENPHTDTQYF.

This clonotype has a single count. This chain links TRBV7-2 with TRBJ2-1; TRBD2 agrees at 11 bases. V was clipped by 3 bases and J by 8 bases; unmatched bases: 9. The CDR3 is 16 residues long. The germline V gene has CDR1 SGHTA and CDR2 FQGNSA. The CDR3 DNA is TGTGCCAGCAGCTTTAGCGGGAGGGACTACGCCGATGAGCAGTTCTTC. Translating gives CASSFSGRDYADEQFF.

This rearrangement joins TRBV10-3 to TRBJ2-3; 9 positions agree with TRBD2. The V gene's germline CDR1 is ENHRY and CDR2 SYGVKD. The CDR3 has 15 residues. V shed 3 bases, J shed 2 bases, and the junction held 3 bases outside the gene matches. DNA for the CDR3: TGTGCCATCAGTGATTCTAGCGGGAACACAGATACGCAGTATTTT. Protein sequence: CAISDSSGNTDTQYF.

In its sample, this clonotype was seen many times. The chain joins TRBV12-3 or TRBV12-4 to TRBJ2-7; 13 nucleotides agree with TRBD2. The V and J ends lost 3 bases and 6 bases, in that order; junction bases with no gene match: 8. The CDR3 is 16 residues long. The CDR3 sequence: CASSLGLAGSIGEQYF. CDR3 nucleotide sequence: TGTGCCAGCAGTTTGGGACTAGCGGGATCGATAGGCGAGCAGTACTTC.

The chain links TRBV29-1 to TRBJ2-7; TRBD2 aligns across 7 bases. Trimming removed 4 bases from V and 3 bases from J; junction bases left unmatched: 3. Looked up from germline, CDR1 is SQVTM and CDR2 is ANQGSEA. The CDR3 is 12 amino acids. CDR3 DNA sequence: TGCAGCGTTGTGGGGGGGAACTACGAGCAGTACTTC. It yields the protein CSVVGGNYEQYF.

The table lists this clonotype with a few counts. The CDR3 DNA is TGTGCCAGCAGACGCCCGGGGGGGACCCAAGAGACCCAGTACTTC. Translated, it gives CASRRPGGTQETQYF. The chain uses TRBV11-2 and TRBJ2-5, with TRBD2 matching over 8 bases. Trimming cost V 6 bases and J 1 base; bases outside gene matches: 7. CDR3 size: 15 residues. Germline CDR1 SGHAT, CDR2 FQNNGV.

The chain couples TRBV5-1 to TRBJ2-5; TRBD2 matches 15 bases. Germline values: CDR1 SGHRS, CDR2 YFSETQ. This CDR3 is built from 20 residues. The ends lost 4 bases at V and 1 base at J; junction bases unmatched: 14. In DNA, the CDR3 is TGCGCCAGCAGCGCTGGTCTGCGGACTAGCGGGAGGGTGGGCCAAGAGACCCAGTACTTC. Residues: CASSAGLRTSGRVGQETQYF.

The chain recombines TRBV28 with TRBJ2-6; TRBD1 agrees at 8 bases. The CDR3 spans 19 residues. J lost 0 bases, V lost 1 base, and 8 bases had no gene match. The germline V gene encodes CDR1 MDHEN and CDR2 SYDVKM. The CDR3 bases are TGTGCCAGCAGTTTATTGGGGGGACAGGCCACCTCTGGGGCCAACGTCCTGACTTTC. As protein: CASSLLGGQATSGANVLTF.

This clonotype was counted between two and nine times. The chain recombines TRBV5-1 with TRBJ2-5; a possible D gene is TRBD2 (6 bases). The CDR3 loop spans 13 amino acids. V was cut by 4 bases and J by 1 base, with 8 bases left in between. Germline CDR1 and CDR2: SGHRS and YFSETQ. CDR3 sequence reads: CASSVLAQETQYF. The CDR3 nucleotides are TGCGCCAGCAGCGTACTAGCCCAAGAGACCCAGTACTTC.

V gene TRBV19 combines with J gene TRBJ2-7; no clear D. Per germline, CDR1 LNHDA and CDR2 SQIVND (reference sequence). The CDR3 runs 14 residues. Trimming stripped 3 bases from V and 1 base from J, with 10 bases between. CDR3 DNA: TGTGCCAGTAGTATCAGAAAAGCATCCTACGAGCAGTACTTC. Translation: CASSIRKASYEQYF. Full variable domain (rest looked up from reference TRBV19 and TRBJ2-7): DGGITQSPKYLFRKEGQNVTLSCEQNLNHDAMYWYRQDPGQGLRLIYYSQIVNDFQKGDIAEGYSVSREKKESFPLTVTSAQKNPTAFYLCASSIRKASYEQYFGPGTRLTVT.

This clonotype was observed a handful of times. The chain links TRBV6-2 or TRBV6-3 to TRBJ2-1; possible D gene TRBD1, 6 bases. V dropped 2 bases and J dropped 7 bases, with 12 bases sitting between them. Germline V gene lookup returns CDR1 MNHEY and CDR2 SVGEGT. CDR3 length: 14 residues. The CDR3 DNA sequence: TGTGCCAGCAGTTACACAGGGAATAGGAATGAGCAGTTCTTC. Amino acids: CASSYTGNRNEQFF.

Ten or more counts support this clonotype. This chain links TRBV4-3 with TRBJ2-7; D not certain. CDR3 length equals 13 residues. The germline V and J ends were trimmed by 2 bases and 7 bases, with 12 bases remaining between them. Germline lookup yields CDR1 LGHNA and CDR2 YSLEER. Here the CDR3 DNA reads TGCGCCAGCAGCCAACGTCGCGTATCGGAGCAGTACTTC. Its translation is CASSQRRVSEQYF.

The table lists this clonotype with a count of one. The genes are TRBV6-4 and TRBJ2-1; D may be TRBD1 (6 bases). The CDR3 totals 14 residues. V was shortened by 8 bases and J by 7 bases, with 18 bases between the two germline ends. Germline V CDR1 and CDR2: MRHNA, SNTAGT. CDR3 sequence (DNA): TGTGCCAGCCTCCAGGGGTGGGGGACGAATGAGCAGTTCTTC. Protein sequence: CASLQGWGTNEQFF.

This clonotype was seen a few times. This chain joins TRBV4-3 and TRBJ2-7; unclear D gene. CDR1 is LGHNA, CDR2 YSLEER, per germline. The CDR3 covers 16 residues. V lost 0 bases, J lost 3 bases, and 15 bases lay in between. The CDR3 nucleotides read TGCGCCAGCAGCCAAGATACAGTCGGACGTCACTACGAGCAGTACTTC. This gives the protein CASSQDTVGRHYEQYF.

At least ten counts were recorded for this clonotype. The chain is built from TRBV4-2 and TRBJ2-2, with unresolved D. There are 12 residues in the CDR3. Trimming pared 0 bases from V and 13 bases from J, leaving 9 bases between. Germline V CDR1 and CDR2: LGHNA, YNFKEQ. CDR3 region: CASSQDSDRLFF. CDR3 in DNA: TGTGCCAGCAGCCAAGATTCTGACCGGCTGTTTTTT.

This clonotype appeared many times. The chain uses TRBV3-1 and TRBJ2-7; 10 nucleotides agree with TRBD1. V shed 3 bases, J shed 1 base, and the junction held 6 bases outside the gene matches. Germline CDR1 is LGHDT and CDR2 is YNNKEL (reference sequence). The CDR3 contains 16 residues. The CDR3 nucleotides are TGTGCCAGCAGCCACTTCCGGACAGGGGGTTCCTACGAGCAGTACTTC. Amino acids: CASSHFRTGGSYEQYF.

This clonotype has ten or more counts. V gene TRBV12-3 or TRBV12-4 combines with J gene TRBJ2-3; D unresolved. Trimming shortened V by 4 bases and J by 1 base, and 12 bases separated the two germline ends. The CDR3 sequence is 15 residues long. CDR3 sequence: CASSSGGSGTDTQYF. The CDR3 coding sequence is TGTGCCAGCAGTTCAGGCGGCAGCGGCACAGATACGCAGTATTTT.

In this sample, this clonotype turned up a few times. The chain combines TRBV12-3 or TRBV12-4 with TRBJ1-5, with TRBD1 matching 7 bases. J was trimmed by 1 base and V by 5 bases; bases with no gene match: 5. The CDR3 covers 15 residues. CDR3 residues: CASSQRQGSNQPQHF. As DNA, the CDR3 is TGTGCCAGCAGTCAAAGACAGGGAAGCAATCAGCCCCAGCATTTT.

J is TRBJ2-1 and V is TRBV19; 7 nucleotides agree with TRBD2. Germline CDR1 LNHDA, CDR2 SQIVND (reference sequence). The V segment lost 0 bases and the J segment 3 bases; nucleotides outside the gene matches: 5. The CDR3 sequence is 16 residues long. This CDR3 is CASSIDRLASYNEQFF. The CDR3 nucleotides are TGTGCCAGTAGTATAGATCGACTAGCCAGCTACAATGAGCAGTTCTTC. Combining the CDR3 with reference TRBV19 and TRBJ2-1 gives the whole variable domain DGGITQSPKYLFRKEGQNVTLSCEQNLNHDAMYWYRQDPGQGLRLIYYSQIVNDFQKGDIAEGYSVSREKKESFPLTVTSAQKNPTAFYLCASSIDRLASYNEQFFGPGTRLTVL.

This clonotype was recorded a few times. V usage is TRBV19 and J usage is TRBJ1-1; no clear D gene. The CDR3 contains 11 residues. CDR1 and CDR2 (germline): LNHDA, SQIVND (reference sequence). V was cut by 6 bases and J by 5 bases, with 7 bases left in between. The CDR3 DNA reads as TGTGCCAGTAGATGGGATACTGAAGCTTTCTTT. Its translation: CASRWDTEAFF.

With respect to this clonotype: A read error is possible here, since a much larger clone lies one base away. V gene TRBV7-3 combines with J gene TRBJ2-1, with a tentative D call TRBD2 (5 bases). Germline V gene lookup returns CDR1 SGHTA and CDR2 FQGTGA. This CDR3 region has 18 residues. As DNA, the CDR3 is TGTGCCGGCAGCTTATGGGCGCGAGAAGGGAGCTCCTACAATGAGCAGTTCTTC. Translating gives CAGSLWAREGSSYNEQFF.

V usage is TRBV20-1 and J usage is TRBJ2-7; possible D gene TRBD2, 7 bases. This CDR3 has 17 amino acids. CDR1 is DFQATT, CDR2 SNEGSKA, per germline (reference sequence). Trimming took off 4 bases at V and 3 bases at J, with 25 bases between the two ends. CDR3 bases: TGCAGTGCTATCCTACTTGGGGGGGGGCTGAGGGGCTACGAGCAGTACTTC. It specifies CSAILLGGGLRGYEQYF.

This clonotype showed up just a few times. The chain has TRBV12-3 or TRBV12-4 and TRBJ2-5, with D perhaps matching TRBD2 (6 bases). V dropped 3 bases and J dropped 5 bases, with 13 bases sitting between them. The CDR3 sequence is 14 residues long. The CDR3 loop is CASSFTVGGETQYF. CDR3 coding DNA: TGTGCCAGCAGTTTTACCGTCGGAGGGGAGACCCAGTACTTC.

The CDR3 region has the DNA TGTGCCAGCAGTTGGGACAACTCCTACGAGCAGTACTTC. Amino acids: CASSWDNSYEQYF. The chain joins TRBV27 to TRBJ2-7; weak D call: TRBD1 (6 bases). The ends were cut back, 4 bases at V and 0 bases at J, with 7 bases in the middle. This CDR3 region has 13 residues. Germline V gene sequence: CDR1 MNHEY, CDR2 SMNVEV (reference sequence).

Comment on this clonotype: Mismatch with germline at one junction end may stem from a read error. V and J are TRBV28 and TRBJ2-7, with D perhaps TRBD1 or TRBD2 (5 bases each). The CDR3 sequence is 12 residues long. Germline loops: CDR1 MDHEN, CDR2 SYDVKM. In DNA form, the CDR3 reads TGTGCCAGCAGTGCTCCCGAGGGGTCCACTTCTTTC. This gives the protein CASSAPEGSTSF.